The clone carrying this TCR beta chain was detected only a few times. Its target is unknown. The data were obtained in a study of blood T cells in healthy people across ages. Together with a sample-barcoded 5' primer, a J-beta primer mix was included in a second PCR lasting roughly 6 to 12 cycles. The authors tagged each cDNA molecule using a template-switch adaptor with 12 random nucleotides. TCRdb used MiXCR to reprocess the 5' RACE reads, holding one entry per CDR3 protein. Among about 930,000 distinct CDR3 sequences, 29% were seen once, and the ten largest hold about 10%. General study points: The lack of PBMC sorting stopped any conclusive naive versus antigen-experienced comparison.

Trimming pared 3 bases from V and 4 bases from J, leaving 16 bases between. This CDR3 contains 16 residues. Per germline, CDR1 MDHEN and CDR2 SYDVKM. The same sample was also studied in work on T cells of mothers and their children. This second study notes: The TCR beta CDR3 read count exceeded 9 million for each mother and was 2.5 million to 3 million for each child.

What was sequenced was blood. This clonotype was sampled from a woman in her thirties or forties in good health. The V and J genes are TRBV28 and TRBJ1-5; D may be TRBD1 (5 bases). CDR3: CASSFPDSGRNQPQHF. DNA of the CDR3: TGTGCCAGCAGTTTCCCCGATTCAGGGAGGAATCAGCCCCAGCATTTT.